Each of the 21 T cell receptor beta chains below was sequenced from the same sample in a study of T cells after yellow fever vaccination. MiXCR, run by TCRdb on the 5' RACE reads, gives a single entry per CDR3 protein. Among about 340,000 distinct CDR3 sequences listed, approximately 9% were seen once. Sequencing was performed on PBMCs, taken on the day of the first yellow fever vaccination. The receptors come from a man aged 18 to 29 who received the YFV17D yellow fever vaccine.

In this sample, this clonotype turned up many times. The V and J genes are TRBV19 and TRBJ2-2, with D perhaps matching TRBD2 (6 bases). The CDR3 is made up of 15 amino acids. The ends were cut back, 9 bases at V and 1 base at J, with 15 bases in the middle. In germline, CDR1 is LNHDA, CDR2 SQIVND (reference sequence). This CDR3 is CASRPAGKNTGELFF. The CDR3 DNA is TGTGCCAGCCGGCCGGCGGGGAAGAACACCGGGGAGCTGTTTTTT.

The chain has TRBV20-1 and TRBJ2-5; 12 nucleotides line up with TRBD2. Germline V gene sequence: CDR1 DFQATT, CDR2 SNEGSKA (reference sequence). This CDR3 spans 16 amino acids. Trimming removed 2 bases from V and 5 bases from J; junction bases left unmatched: 9. The DNA of the CDR3 is TGCAGTGCTAGATCAGTCCTAGCGGGGGGGACGGAGACCCAGTACTTC. Encoded protein: CSARSVLAGGTETQYF.

This CDR3 is CASREIRGRGTRSNEQFF. The CDR3 DNA reads TGTGCCAGCCGCGAAATTAGGGGGCGGGGGACCAGGTCCAATGAGCAGTTCTTC. V and J are TRBV11-2 and TRBJ2-1; possibly TRBD1 or TRBD2 for D (7 bases each). Trimming took 8 bases from V and 6 from J, leaving 29 bases between them. Germline V CDR1 and CDR2: SGHAT, FQNNGV. This CDR3 has 18 residues.

In this sample, this clonotype turned up a few times. The rearrangement links TRBV7-8 to TRBJ1-5; 9 nucleotides line up with TRBD1. Germline V CDR1 and CDR2: SGHVS, FQNEAQ. V lost 5 bases to trimming and J lost 0 bases; unmatched junction nucleotides: 8. The CDR3 covers 17 residues. The CDR3 DNA sequence: TGTGCCAGCAGCGAGACCTGGGACAGGGATAGCAATCAGCCCCAGCATTTT. It encodes CASSETWDRDSNQPQHF.

This clonotype was seen a few times. The chain couples TRBV6-2 or TRBV6-3 to TRBJ2-7, with TRBD1 as a possible D gene (6 bases). The CDR3 has 17 amino acids. Germline V CDR1 and CDR2: MNHEY, SVGEGT. V was trimmed by 2 bases and J by 0 bases, leaving 17 bases between them. The CDR3 nucleotides are TGTGCCAGCAGTTACAAGACGCCAGGGGCTACCTCCTACGAGCAGTACTTC. It is translated as CASSYKTPGATSYEQYF.

This clonotype was found a few times. V and J are TRBV15 and TRBJ2-3, with 8 bases identical to TRBD2. The V gene's germline CDR1 is LNHNV and CDR2 YYDKDF (reference sequence). V lost 3 bases, J lost 2 bases, and 7 bases stayed unmatched. The CDR3 runs to 16 residues. CDR3 nucleotide sequence: TGTGCCACCAGCAGGGATCTAGCGGGCAACACAGATACGCAGTATTTT. Its protein is CATSRDLAGNTDTQYF.

The sample holds many counts of this clonotype. V usage is TRBV5-1 and J usage is TRBJ2-5; TRBD2 aligns across 7 bases. Germline trimming cut 0 bases from V and 1 base from J; bases unmatched to any gene: 3. The CDR3 has 15 residues. Germline loops: CDR1 SGHRS, CDR2 YFSETQ. The CDR3 region has the DNA TGCGCCAGCAGCTTGGGGGACTACCTCCAAGAGACCCAGTACTTC. Translated: CASSLGDYLQETQYF.

This clonotype was counted between two and nine times. The J gene is TRBJ1-2, the V gene TRBV5-1; D is uncertain. Germline CDR1 is SGHRS and CDR2 is YFSETQ. This CDR3 has 13 residues. Trimming took 0 bases from V and 6 from J, leaving 9 bases between them. The CDR3 bases are TGCGCCAGCAGCTTGGCCTGGGGAGATGGCTACACCTTC. Translation: CASSLAWGDGYTF.

Only a few counts were recorded for this clonotype. The gene calls are TRBV12-5 and TRBJ2-3; D is ambiguous. The CDR3 length is 15 residues. CDR1 is LGHNT and CDR2 is FRNRAP in the germline V gene. Trimming took off 2 bases at V and 2 bases at J, with 11 bases between the two ends. The CDR3 reads CASGLPPGVTDTQYF. CDR3 nucleotide sequence: TGTGCTAGTGGTTTGCCGCCCGGCGTCACAGATACGCAGTATTTT.

Many counts were recorded for this clonotype. The rearrangement joins TRBV10-3 to TRBJ2-1; 12 positions agree with TRBD2. Germline CDR1 reads ENHRY; CDR2 reads SYGVKD. There are 14 residues in the CDR3. The V segment lost 6 bases and the J segment 7 bases; nucleotides outside the gene matches: 4. Here the CDR3 DNA reads TGTGCCATCAGGGCTAGCGGGGGGGCGAATGAGCAGTTCTTC. It yields the protein CAIRASGGANEQFF.

This clonotype was counted ten times or more. The gene calls are TRBV5-1 and TRBJ2-3; a weak D match, TRBD2 (6 bases). This CDR3 comprises 12 residues. Trimming stripped 0 bases from V and 8 bases from J, with 7 bases between. CDR1 and CDR2 from the germline V gene are SGHRS and YFSETQ. In DNA form, the CDR3 reads TGCGCCAGCAGCTTGGGGCGGGGTACGCAGTATTTT. Its translation: CASSLGRGTQYF.

The chain couples TRBV2 to TRBJ2-2; D is perhaps TRBD1 (6 bases). The CDR3 extends over 16 amino acids. V lost 6 bases, J lost 1 base, and 15 bases lay in between. Germline CDR1 SNHLY, CDR2 FYNNEI. The CDR3 coding sequence is TGTGCCAGCAGCCTAAACAGGGTAAAGAACACCGGGGAGCTGTTTTTT. Its protein is CASSLNRVKNTGELFF.

Ten or more counts support this clonotype. This chain links TRBV7-2 with TRBJ1-6; 9 bases match TRBD1. The germline V gene has CDR1 SGHTA and CDR2 FQGNSA. This CDR3 region has 15 residues. V lost 5 bases and J lost 9; bases outside the gene matches: 8. The CDR3 protein is CASSEGQGMSSPLHF. CDR3 nucleotide sequence: TGTGCCAGCAGCGAAGGACAGGGGATGAGTTCACCCCTCCACTTT.

This clonotype was seen many times. The chain joins TRBV6-2 or TRBV6-3 to TRBJ1-1; D gene uncertain. Germline values: CDR1 MNHEY, CDR2 SVGEGT. Trimming stripped 2 bases from V and 0 bases from J, with 10 bases between. The CDR3 runs 15 residues. The CDR3: CASSYDGPLNTEAFF. In DNA form, the CDR3 reads TGTGCCAGCAGTTACGACGGCCCTCTGAACACTGAAGCTTTCTTT.

A few counts support this clonotype. The chain joins TRBV6-4 to TRBJ2-3; 9 bases agree with TRBD2. The CDR3 loop spans 15 amino acids. Germline trimming cut 3 bases from V and 4 bases from J; bases unmatched to any gene: 5. CDR1 and CDR2 (germline): MRHNA, SNTAGT. CDR3 region: CASSEGGGAADTQYF. The CDR3 nucleotides are TGTGCCAGCAGTGAAGGCGGGGGGGCCGCAGATACGCAGTATTTT.

The V gene is TRBV6-1, the J gene TRBJ1-5; a possible D gene is TRBD1 (6 bases). Germline CDR1 MNHNS, CDR2 SASEGT. This CDR3 region has 15 residues. Trimming shortened V by 10 bases and J by 0 bases, and 16 bases separated the two germline ends. The CDR3 loop is CATSRGAFSNQPQHF. The CDR3 coding sequence is TGTGCCACCTCCCGGGGGGCTTTTAGCAATCAGCCCCAGCATTTT.

Only a few counts were recorded for this clonotype. The gene calls are TRBV7-6 and TRBJ2-1, with D uncertain. CDR3 length: 15 residues. Germline assignment: CDR1 SGHVS and CDR2 FNYEAQ. V gave up 0 bases and J gave up 0 bases, with 6 bases separating them. The CDR3 nucleotides read TGTGCCAGCAGCTTAGCGATCGCCTCCTACAATGAGCAGTTCTTC. Translated, it gives CASSLAIASYNEQFF.

V usage is TRBV5-1 and J usage is TRBJ2-3; perhaps TRBD2 as D (5 bases). Germline CDR1 reads SGHRS; CDR2 reads YFSETQ. V lost 6 bases to trimming and J lost 1 base, with 9 bases between them. This CDR3 spans 13 amino acids. The CDR3 DNA sequence: TGCGCCAGCAAGGGAGTCGGCACAGATACGCAGTATTTT. This sequence encodes CASKGVGTDTQYF.

This clonotype was observed many times. The chain couples TRBV6-5 to TRBJ1-6; D uncertain. Trimming removed 2 bases from V and 9 bases from J, with 8 bases in between. Germline lookup yields CDR1 MNHEY and CDR2 SVGAGI. The CDR3 is made up of 13 amino acids. CDR3 loop: CASSYRRGSPLHF. CDR3 coding DNA: TGTGCCAGCAGTTACCGTCGTGGTTCACCCCTCCACTTT.

On this clonotype: Sequence at one end of the junction differs from germline and may be a read error. V is TRBV6-1 and J is TRBJ1-1; D not certain. This CDR3 is 14 amino acids long. CDR1 and CDR2 (germline): MNHNS, SASEGT. The CDR3 DNA reads TGTGCCAGCAGAACACAAAACTTTAACACTGAAGCTTCCTTT. Amino acid sequence: CASRTQNFNTEASF.

This clonotype was counted a few times. The chain joins TRBV7-2 to TRBJ2-5; 7 nucleotides line up with TRBD2. CDR1 is SGHTA and CDR2 is FQGNSA in the germline V gene. The CDR3 spans 15 residues. Trimming at V came to 0 bases and at J to 1 base, leaving 2 bases not matched to a gene. CDR3 nucleotides: TGTGCCAGCAGCTTAGCGACTAGCCCCCAAGAGACCCAGTACTTC. This gives the protein CASSLATSPQETQYF. The full variable domain, rest sourced from reference TRBV7-2 and TRBJ2-5, is GAGVSQSPSNKVTEKGKDVELRCDPISGHTALYWYRQSLGQGLEFLIYFQGNSAPDKSGLPSDRFSAERTGGSVSTLTIQRTQQEDSAVYLCASSLATSPQETQYFGPGTRLLVL.